This T cell receptor (beta chain) was recorded in a study of T cells in localized non-small cell lung cancer. Germline CDR1 and CDR2: MNHGY and SAAAGT. The V gene lost 8 bases and the J gene lost 1 base, with 15 bases spanning the gap. The CDR3 is 15 amino acids. This clone came up a few times. Its antigen is still unknown. Measured with immunoSEQ multiplex PCR; TCRdb has only the in-frame clones, and not every one. The sample yields some 14,000 clones, roughly 27% seen once. Study results and limitations: Only one tumor region was sequenced, so heterogeneity remains possible.

The chain recombines TRBV6-8 with TRBJ1-5, with D perhaps matching TRBD1 (6 bases). This TCR came from a female donor at least 60 years old with stage I lung adenocarcinoma. The sample consisted of lung tumor tissue, taken before any cancer treatment. In DNA, the CDR3 is TGTGCCAGCCTCCAGCAGGGGTTAAGCAATCAGCCCCAGCATTTT. Protein sequence: CASLQQGLSNQPQHF.